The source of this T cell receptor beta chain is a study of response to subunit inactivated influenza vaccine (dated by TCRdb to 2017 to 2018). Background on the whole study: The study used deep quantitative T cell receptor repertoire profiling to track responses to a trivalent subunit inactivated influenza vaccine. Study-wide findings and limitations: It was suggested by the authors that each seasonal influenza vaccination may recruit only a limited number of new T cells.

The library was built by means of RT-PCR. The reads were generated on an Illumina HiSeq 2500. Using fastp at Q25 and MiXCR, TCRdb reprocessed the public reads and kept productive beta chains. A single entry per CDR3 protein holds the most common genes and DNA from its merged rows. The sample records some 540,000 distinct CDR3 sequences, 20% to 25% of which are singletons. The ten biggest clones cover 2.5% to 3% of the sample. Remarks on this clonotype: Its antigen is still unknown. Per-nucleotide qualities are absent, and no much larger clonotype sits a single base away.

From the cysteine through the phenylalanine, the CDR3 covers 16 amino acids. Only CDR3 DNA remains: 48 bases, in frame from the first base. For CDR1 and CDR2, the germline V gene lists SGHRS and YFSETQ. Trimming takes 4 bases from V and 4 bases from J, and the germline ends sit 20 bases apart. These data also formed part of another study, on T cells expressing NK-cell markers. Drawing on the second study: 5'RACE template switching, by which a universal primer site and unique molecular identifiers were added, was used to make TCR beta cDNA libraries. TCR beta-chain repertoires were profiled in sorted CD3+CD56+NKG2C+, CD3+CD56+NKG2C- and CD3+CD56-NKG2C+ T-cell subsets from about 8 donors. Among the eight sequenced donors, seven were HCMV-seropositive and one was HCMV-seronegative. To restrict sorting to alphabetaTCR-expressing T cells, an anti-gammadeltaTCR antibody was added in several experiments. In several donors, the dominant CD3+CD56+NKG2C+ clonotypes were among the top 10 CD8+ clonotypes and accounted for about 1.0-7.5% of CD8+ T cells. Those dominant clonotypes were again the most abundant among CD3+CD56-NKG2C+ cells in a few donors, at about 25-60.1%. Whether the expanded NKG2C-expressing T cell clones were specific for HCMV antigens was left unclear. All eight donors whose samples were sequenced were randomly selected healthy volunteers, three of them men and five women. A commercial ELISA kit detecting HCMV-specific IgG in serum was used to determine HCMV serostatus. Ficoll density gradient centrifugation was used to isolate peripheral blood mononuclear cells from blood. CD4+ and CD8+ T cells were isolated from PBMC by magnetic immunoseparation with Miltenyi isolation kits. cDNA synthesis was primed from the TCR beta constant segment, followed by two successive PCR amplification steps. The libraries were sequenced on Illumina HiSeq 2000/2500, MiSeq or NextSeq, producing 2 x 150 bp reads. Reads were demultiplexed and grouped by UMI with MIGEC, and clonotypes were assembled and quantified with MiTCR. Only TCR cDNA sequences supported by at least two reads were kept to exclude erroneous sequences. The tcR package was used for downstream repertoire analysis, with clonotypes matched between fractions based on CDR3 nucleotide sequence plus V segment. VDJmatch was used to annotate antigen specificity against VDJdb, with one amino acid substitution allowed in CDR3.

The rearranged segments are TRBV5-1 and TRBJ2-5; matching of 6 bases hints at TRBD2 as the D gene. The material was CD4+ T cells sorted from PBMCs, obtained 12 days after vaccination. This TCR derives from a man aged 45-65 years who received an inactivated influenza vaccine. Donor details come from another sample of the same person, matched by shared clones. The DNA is TGCGCCAGCAGCCCGGGACTGGTGGAGACGCGAGAGACCCAGTACTTC. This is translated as CASSPGLVETRETQYF.